The rows below give T cell receptor beta chains drawn from one sample of a study of memory CD4+ T cells and cytomegalovirus serostatus. This table comes from immunoSEQ multiplex PCR, and its TCRdb copy is limited to in-frame clones, with some not included. The table shows around 84,000 clones, with over 80% occurring only once. The sample comprised memory CD4+ T cells from blood. The receptors stem from an adult in good health and CMV-seronegative. CDR3s include the opening cysteine and the closing phenylalanine or tryptophan. The order of the fields is J gene, V gene, clone size, D gene, CDR3 DNA, CDR3 protein. D genes are given only for firm matches. A row's size may be missing; if present it is once, few, many or a size class.

TRBJ2-1 TRBV2 NA NA TGTGCCAGCACCTACTACCGGGGTGAGCAGTTCTTC CASTYYRGEQFF
TRBJ2-1 TRBV18 NA TRBD2 TGTGCCAGCTCAACGGCCCCGGTTAGCGGGGAAGGCAATGAGCAGTTCTTC CASSTAPVSGEGNEQFF
TRBJ1-4 TRBV18 NA NA TGTGCCAGCTCACCATTTGAGGTTCCCAATGAAAAACTGTTTTTT CASSPFEVPNEKLFF
TRBJ2-1 TRBV5-1 NA TRBD1 TGCGCCAGCAGCAAAGGACAGGGTTCCTACAATGAGCAGTTCTTC CASSKGQGSYNEQFF
TRBJ1-2 TRBV4-3 NA NA TGCGCCAGCAGCCAAGTCCCGGGGATCTCCTATGGCTACACCTTC CASSQVPGISYGYTF
TRBJ2-5 TRBV30 NA TRBD2 TGTGCCTGGAGTGTACGGCTAGCGGGGGGGGAGACCCAGTACTTC CAWSVRLAGGETQYF
TRBJ1-1 TRBV19 NA TRBD1 TGTGCCAGTAGTGATGCAGGGGGGATGAACACTGAAGCTTTCTTT CASSDAGGMNTEAFF
TRBJ2-1 TRBV2 once TRBD1 TGTGCCAGCACCCGACTTGGGACAGGGGGCCCGAGCTCCTACAATGAGCAGTTCTTC CASTRLGTGGPSSYNEQFF
TRBJ1-1 TRBV2 few NA TGTGCCAGCAATTCGGGGACTTTGAACACTGAAGCTTTCTTT CASNSGTLNTEAFF
TRBJ1-1 TRBV28 NA TRBD1 TGTGCCAGCAGCCCCTGGGACGGCAGGGGGGTTCATAACACTGAAGCTTTCTTT CASSPWDGRGVHNTEAFF
TRBJ1-1 TRBV7-2 NA NA TGTGCCAGCAGCTACCCGGGGCGACCCACTGAAGCTTTCTTT CASSYPGRPTEAFF
TRBJ2-1 TRBV18 NA NA TGTGCCAGCTCACCACGGGGCGGGGAGCTTTACAATGAGCAGTTCTTC CASSPRGGELYNEQFF
TRBJ1-3 TRBV10-3 NA NA TGTGCCATCAGTGATAGGGGAACTGGAAACACCATATATTTT CAISDRGTGNTIYF
TRBJ1-2 TRBV30 NA NA TGTGCCTGGAGTGTACAGTCAGGGCTTGGCTACACCTTC CAWSVQSGLGYTF
TRBJ1-1 TRBV28 few NA TGTGCCAGCAGTTTGGCAGTAAGGAACACTGAAGCTTTCTTT CASSLAVRNTEAFF
TRBJ1-3 TRBV5-8 NA NA TGTGCCAGCAGCCCCCTTCAGAGCTCTGGAAACACCATATATTTT CASSPLQSSGNTIYF
TRBJ2-7 TRBV6-5 NA NA TGTGCCAGCAGTTACTTTCCGGACGGGACCTACGAGCAGTACTTC CASSYFPDGTYEQYF
TRBJ2-1 TRBV5-1 NA NA TGCGCCAGCCGACTAGGGGCTTTCGGGAATGAGCAGTTCTTC CASRLGAFGNEQFF
TRBJ2-2 TRBV11-2 NA TRBD2 TGTGCCAGCAGCTCGGGACTAGCGGGGGGTTCGGAGGAGCTGTTTTTT CASSSGLAGGSEELFF
TRBJ1-2 TRBV15 NA TRBD1 TGTGCCACCAGCCCCCGCCGGGACAGGGATTTCTCGATGGGCTACACCTTC CATSPRRDRDFSMGYTF